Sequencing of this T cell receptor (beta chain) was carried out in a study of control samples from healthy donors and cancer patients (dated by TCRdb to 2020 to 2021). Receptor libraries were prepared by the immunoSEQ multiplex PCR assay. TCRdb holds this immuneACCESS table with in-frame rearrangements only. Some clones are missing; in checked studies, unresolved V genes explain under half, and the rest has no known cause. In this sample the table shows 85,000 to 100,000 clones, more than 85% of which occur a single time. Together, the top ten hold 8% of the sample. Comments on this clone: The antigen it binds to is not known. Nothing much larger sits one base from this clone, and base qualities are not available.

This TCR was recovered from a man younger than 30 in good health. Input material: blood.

The CDR3 protein is CASSAGGNEQFF. The nucleotide sequence reads TGTGCCAGCAGCGCAGGGGGGAATGAGCAGTTCTTC. Recombination connected TRBV9 to TRBJ2-1; D gene: possibly TRBD1, on 7 matching bases. Inclusive of the bounding cysteine and phenylalanine, the CDR3 is 12 residues long. Kept here is only the CDR3 DNA, which spans 36 bases and is read in frame from base 1. Per the germline V gene, SGDLS is the CDR1 and YYNGEE is the CDR2. V is cut by 3 bases and J by 7 bases, and the space between the germline ends is 8 bases.